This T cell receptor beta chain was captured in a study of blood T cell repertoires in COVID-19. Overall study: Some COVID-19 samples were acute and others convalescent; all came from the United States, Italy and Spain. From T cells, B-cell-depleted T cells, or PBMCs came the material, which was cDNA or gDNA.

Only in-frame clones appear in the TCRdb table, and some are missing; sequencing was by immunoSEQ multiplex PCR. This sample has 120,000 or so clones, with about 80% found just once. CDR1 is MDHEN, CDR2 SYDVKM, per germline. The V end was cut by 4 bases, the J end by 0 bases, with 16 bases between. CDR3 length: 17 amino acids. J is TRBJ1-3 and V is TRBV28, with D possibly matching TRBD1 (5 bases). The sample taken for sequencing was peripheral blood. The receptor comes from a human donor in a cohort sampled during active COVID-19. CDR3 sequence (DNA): TGTGCCAGCAGTTCAACCGACCAGGGCATCTCTGGAAACACCATATATTTT. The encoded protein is CASSSTDQGISGNTIYF.